This T cell receptor (beta chain) stems from a study of blood T cells in healthy people across ages (dated by TCRdb to between 2014 and 2017). At the level of the whole study: In model experiments, template switching captured roughly one uniquely barcoded TCR beta cDNA molecule for every two T cells. Donors were grouped into four age groups: young (average roughly 15 years), middle-aged (39), aged (roughly 67) and long-lived (just over 80). To avoid experimental bias, donors of different ages were randomly spread across the sequencing lanes. Using the same blood draw, the study looked at two additional independent replicas of 1 million unique cDNA reads for two donors, one aged 18 to 30 and the other aged 80 or older. The study measured age-related changes in TCR beta repertoire diversity using deep sequencing normalized with unique cDNA molecular identifiers. Overall results and qualifications from the work: The CMV infection status of donors was not known, potentially confounding age-related changes in expanded clonotypes. As age increased, observed TCR beta diversity per million T cells dropped in a roughly linear way, and a significant reduction was already evident by age 40. Conclusive comparison of naive and antigen-experienced compartments was prevented by the profiling of bulk unsorted PBMCs. Estimates of total diversity based on one million sequenced T cells were regarded as lower bounds and as underestimates. A strong correlation was found between observed TCR beta diversity and the percentage of naive T cells measured by flow cytometry. Compared with the aged group, the long-lived group had more naive CD4+ T cells, fewer expanded clones and increased TCR diversity, a pattern suggesting age selection.

Systemically healthy Caucasian individuals from Russia, around 38 in total and aged roughly 6 to 100 years, were included as donors. Around 9.9 milliliters of peripheral blood were collected from each donor into EDTA-treated Vacutainer tubes. Ficoll-Paque density-gradient centrifugation was used to isolate PBMCs, with at least 6.5 million per sample. Trizol reagent was used to extract total RNA from the PBMCs, yielding at least 5.5 micrograms per sample. The percentages of naive CD45RAhigh/CD27high T cells were determined by flow cytometry on a PBMC aliquot from every donor. This clonotype has just a few counts. The antigen it binds to is not known. Base quality data are lacking; no much larger clone is found one base away. Receptor amplification or capture employed 5' RACE. For sequencing, an Illumina HiSeq 2500 was employed. A second 7 to 11 cycle PCR used a sample-barcoded 5' primer and a J-beta primer mix. A template-switch 5' adaptor carrying 12 random nucleotides introduced a unique molecular identifier onto each TCR beta cDNA molecule. Each sample yielded at least 2.5 million CDR3-containing paired-end reads. The Mint cDNA synthesis kit, primed by a TRBC-specific oligonucleotide, was used to synthesize first-strand cDNA from all RNA. After uracil-DNA glycosylase treatment, a first 18-cycle PCR used universal primers M1SS and BC2_uni_R on all cDNA. Regarding the original processing steps: Each sample was normalized by randomly selecting 1 million high-quality reads, each carrying a distinct molecular identifier. Reads with shared molecular identifiers were discarded instead of being binned into consensus sequences. MiTCR, set to a Q25 quality threshold and the strictest error-elimination algorithm, was used for CDR3 identification, clonotype clustering and error correction. A nonparametric unseen species model using Euler transformation provided a lower-bound estimate of total TCR beta diversity. The raw public reads went through TCRdb reprocessing: fastp at Q25, MiXCR clone calling, in-frame beta chains kept. Rows with a matching CDR3 protein are joined into one entry that keeps the most common DNA and genes. The V and J calls shown here were made by TCRdb, not taken from the authors' results. The sample includes roughly 2 million distinct CDR3 sequences, with about 50% observed a single time. The ten top clones hold more than 2% of the sample.

The germline V gene sets CDR1 to SGHTA and CDR2 to FQGNSA. Including cysteine and phenylalanine, the CDR3 has 13 amino acids. Kept here is only the CDR3 DNA, which spans 39 bases and is read in frame from base 1. The sequence was obtained from a middle-aged woman in good health. The receptor chain draws on TRBV7-2 and TRBJ2-5; 7 bases in the middle match TRBD1. The sequenced sample was blood. CDR3 sequence: CASSNRGRETQYF. In nucleotides, the sequence is TGTGCTAGCTCCAACAGGGGAAGAGAGACCCAGTACTTC. The full variable domain, with segments outside the CDR3 supplied by the reference TRBV7-2 and TRBJ2-5 proteins, appears as GAGVSQSPSNKVTEKGKDVELRCDPISGHTALYWYRQSLGQGLEFLIYFQGNSAPDKSGLPSDRFSAERTGGSVSTLTIQRTQQEDSAVYLCASSNRGRETQYFGPGTRLLVL.